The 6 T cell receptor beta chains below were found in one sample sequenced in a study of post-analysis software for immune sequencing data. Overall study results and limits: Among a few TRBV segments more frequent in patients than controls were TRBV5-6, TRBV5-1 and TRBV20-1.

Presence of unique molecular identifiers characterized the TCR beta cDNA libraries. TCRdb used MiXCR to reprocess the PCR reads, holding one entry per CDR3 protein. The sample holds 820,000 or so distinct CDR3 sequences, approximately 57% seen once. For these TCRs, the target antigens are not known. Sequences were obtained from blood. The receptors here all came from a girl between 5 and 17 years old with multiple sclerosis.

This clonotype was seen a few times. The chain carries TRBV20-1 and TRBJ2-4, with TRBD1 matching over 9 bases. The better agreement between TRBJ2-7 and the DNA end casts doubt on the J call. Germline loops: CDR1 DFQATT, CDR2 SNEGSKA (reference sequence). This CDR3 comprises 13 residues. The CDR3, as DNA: TGCAGTGCGAGCGGACAGGGGCGTCTCGAGCAGTACTTC. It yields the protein CSASGQGRLEQYF.

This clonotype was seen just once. The CDR3 loop reads CSARDFGDSYTEAFF. The DNA of the CDR3 is TGCAGTGCTAGAGATTTTGGAGACAGCTACACTGAAGCTTTCTTT. The rearrangement uses TRBV20-1 and TRBJ1-1, with D tentatively TRBD1 (5 bases). This CDR3 is 15 amino acids long. The germline V gene encodes CDR1 DFQATT and CDR2 SNEGSKA (reference sequence). Trimming cost V 0 bases and J 3 bases, with 14 bases left between them.

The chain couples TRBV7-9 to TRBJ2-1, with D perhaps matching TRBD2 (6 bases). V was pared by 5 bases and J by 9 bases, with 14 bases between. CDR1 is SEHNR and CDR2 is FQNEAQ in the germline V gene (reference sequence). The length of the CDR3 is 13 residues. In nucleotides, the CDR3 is TGTGCCAGCAGCGAACAAGTGGGAGGTGAGCAGTTCTTC. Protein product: CASSEQVGGEQFF.

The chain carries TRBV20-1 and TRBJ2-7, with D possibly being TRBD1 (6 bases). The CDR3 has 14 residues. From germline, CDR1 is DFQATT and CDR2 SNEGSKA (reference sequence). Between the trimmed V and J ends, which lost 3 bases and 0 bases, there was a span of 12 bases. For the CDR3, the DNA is TGCAGTGCTAGCAAAGCAGGGGTCTCCTACGAGCAGTACTTC. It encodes CSASKAGVSYEQYF.

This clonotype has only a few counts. The CDR3 is CASSQLRPPYNEQFF. The CDR3 DNA is TGTGCCAGCAGTCAACTGAGGCCCCCCTACAATGAGCAGTTCTTC. The rearrangement uses TRBV12-3 or TRBV12-4 and TRBJ2-1; D uncertain. V gave up 5 bases and J gave up 2 bases, with 13 bases separating them. The CDR3 totals 15 residues.

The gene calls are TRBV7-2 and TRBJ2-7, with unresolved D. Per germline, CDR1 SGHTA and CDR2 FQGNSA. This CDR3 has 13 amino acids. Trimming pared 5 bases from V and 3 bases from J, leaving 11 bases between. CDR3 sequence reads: CASSRITLYEQYF. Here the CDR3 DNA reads TGTGCCAGCAGCCGGATTACCCTCTACGAGCAGTACTTC. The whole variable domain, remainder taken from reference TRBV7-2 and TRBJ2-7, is GAGVSQSPSNKVTEKGKDVELRCDPISGHTALYWYRQSLGQGLEFLIYFQGNSAPDKSGLPSDRFSAERTGGSVSTLTIQRTQQEDSAVYLCASSRITLYEQYFGPGTRLTVT.